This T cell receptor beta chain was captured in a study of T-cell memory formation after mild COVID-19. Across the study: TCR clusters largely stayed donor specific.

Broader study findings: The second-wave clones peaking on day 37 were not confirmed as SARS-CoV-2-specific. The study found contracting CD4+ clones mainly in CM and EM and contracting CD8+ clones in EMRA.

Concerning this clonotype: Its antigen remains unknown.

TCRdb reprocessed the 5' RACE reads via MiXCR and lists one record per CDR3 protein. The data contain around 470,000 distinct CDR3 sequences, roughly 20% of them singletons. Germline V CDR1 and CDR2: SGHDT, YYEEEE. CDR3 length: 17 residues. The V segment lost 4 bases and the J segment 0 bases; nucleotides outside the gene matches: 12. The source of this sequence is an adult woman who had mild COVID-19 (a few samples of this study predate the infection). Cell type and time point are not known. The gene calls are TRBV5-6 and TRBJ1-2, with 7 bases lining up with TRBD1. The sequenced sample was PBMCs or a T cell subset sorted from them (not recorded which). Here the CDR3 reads CASSPRWTGSPNYGYTF. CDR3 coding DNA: TGTGCCAGCAGCCCACGGTGGACAGGCTCACCTAACTATGGCTACACCTTC.